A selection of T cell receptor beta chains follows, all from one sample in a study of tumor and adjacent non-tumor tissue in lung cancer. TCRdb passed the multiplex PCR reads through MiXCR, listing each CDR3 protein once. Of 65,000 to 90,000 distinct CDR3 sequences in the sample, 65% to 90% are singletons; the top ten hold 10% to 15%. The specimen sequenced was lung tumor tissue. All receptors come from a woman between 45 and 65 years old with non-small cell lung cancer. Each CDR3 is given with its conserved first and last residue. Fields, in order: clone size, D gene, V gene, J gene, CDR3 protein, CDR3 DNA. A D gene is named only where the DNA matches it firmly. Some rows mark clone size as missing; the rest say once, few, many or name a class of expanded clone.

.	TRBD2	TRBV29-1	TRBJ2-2	CSVGLAGGFITGEPFF	TGCAGCGTTGGACTAGCGGGAGGCTTTATCACCGGGGAGCCGTTTTTT
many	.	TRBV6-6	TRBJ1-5	CASSYSGRERYSNQPQHF	TGTGCCAGCAGTTACTCGGGGAGGGAACGATATAGCAATCAGCCCCAGCATTTT
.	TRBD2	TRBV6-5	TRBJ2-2	CASSGLVENTGELFF	TGTGCCAGCTCCGGACTAGTGGAAAATACCGGGGAGCTGTTTTTT
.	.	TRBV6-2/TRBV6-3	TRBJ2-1	CASSGLSCFRDNEQFF	TGTGCCAGCAGTGGTCTATCGTGTTTCCGGGACAATGAGCAGTTCTTC
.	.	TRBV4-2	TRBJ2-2	CASNQDGTGELFF	TGTGCCAGCAACCAAGATGGCACCGGAGAGCTGTTTTTT
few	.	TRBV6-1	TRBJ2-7	CVSSEGRKYEQYF	TGTGTCAGCAGTGAGGGCAGAAAGTACGAGCAGTACTTC
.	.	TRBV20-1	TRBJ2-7	CSARDDCSYKQYF	TGCAGTGCTAGAGACGACTGCTCCTACAAGCAGTACTTC
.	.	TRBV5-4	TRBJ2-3	CASSPEVPDTHYF	TGTGCCAGCAGCCCAGAGGTGCCAGATACGCATTATTTT
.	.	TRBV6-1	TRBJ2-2	CATWQGSGSGGGELFF	TGTGCCACCTGGCAGGGTTCTGGCAGCGGAGGCGGAGAGCTGTTTTTT
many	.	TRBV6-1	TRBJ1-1	CASSGTENTEAFF	TGTGCCAGCAGTGGGACAGAGAACACTGAAGCTTTCTTT
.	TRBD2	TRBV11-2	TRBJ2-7	CSSSLESGIPNEQYF	TGTTCCAGCAGCTTAGAGAGCGGGATACCCAACGAGCAGTACTTC
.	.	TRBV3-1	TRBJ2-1	CTSSPIRTLYISEQFF	TGTACCAGCAGCCCCATCCGGACCCTCTACATAAGTGAACAGTTCTTC
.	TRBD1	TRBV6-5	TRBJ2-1	CASNSLTGEANEQFF	TGTGCCAGCAACTCATTGACAGGGGAAGCAAATGAGCAGTTCTTC
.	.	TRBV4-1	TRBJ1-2	CASSQDLYRGNYDYTF	TGCGCCAGCAGCCAAGATCTGTATAGGGGCAACTATGACTACACCTTC
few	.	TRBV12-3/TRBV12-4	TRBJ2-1	CASSSPGPANKQFF	TGTGCCAGCAGTTCCCCTGGGCCGGCCAATAAGCAGTTCTTC
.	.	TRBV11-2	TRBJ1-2	CVSSSDMGNGYTF	TGTGTCAGCAGCTCAGATATGGGGAATGGCTACACCTTC
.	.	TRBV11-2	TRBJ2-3	CAISPSLSTDTKYF	TGTGCCATCAGCCCGTCGTTGTCCACAGATACGAAGTATTTT
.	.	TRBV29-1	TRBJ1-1	CSVGDNLNSEVFF	TGCAGCGTTGGAGACAACCTCAACAGTGAAGTTTTCTTT
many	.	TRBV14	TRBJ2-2	CASSQDHGSQNTGELFF	TGTGCCAGCAGCCAAGATCACGGCAGCCAAAACACCGGGGAGCTGTTTTTT
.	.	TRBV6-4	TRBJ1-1	CASSEGSASTEAFF	TGTGCCAGCAGTGAGGGCTCCGCGAGCACTGAAGCTTTCTTT
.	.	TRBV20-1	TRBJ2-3	CSAVQGTDTQYF	TGCAGTGCGGTACAGGGTACAGATACGCAGTATTTT
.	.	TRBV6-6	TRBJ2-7	CASSSYRDHGSYEQYF	TGTGCCAGCAGCTCGTACCGGGACCACGGATCCTACGAGCAGTACTTC
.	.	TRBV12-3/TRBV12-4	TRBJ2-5	CASSFRESETQYF	TGTGCGAGCAGTTTTAGGGAGAGCGAGACCCAGTACTTC
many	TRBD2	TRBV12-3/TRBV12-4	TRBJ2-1	CASTPGGVERGGWNEQFF	TGTGCCAGCACCCCCGGGGGGGTTGAGCGGGGGGGGTGGAATGAGCAGTTCTTC
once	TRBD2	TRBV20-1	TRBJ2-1	CSAELSGSSYDEQFF	TGCAGTGCGGAACTTAGCGGGAGCTCCTATGATGAGCAGTTCTTC
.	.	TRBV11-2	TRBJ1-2	CASSANEAPKYGYIF	TGTGCCAGCAGCGCGAACGAGGCACCTAAGTATGGCTACATCTTC
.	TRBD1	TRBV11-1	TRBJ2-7	CTSSHRDSSYEQYF	TGTACCAGCAGCCACCGGGACAGCTCCTACGAACAGTACTTC
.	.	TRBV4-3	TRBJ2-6	CASSQDASLSGANVPTF	TGCGCCAGCAGCCAAGACGCAAGTTTATCTGGGGCCAACGTCCCGACTTTC
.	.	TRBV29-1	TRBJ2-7	CSVDIVRGEEQYF	TGCAGCGTTGATATCGTCCGGGGTGAAGAGCAGTACTTC
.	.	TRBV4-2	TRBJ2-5	CASSQWEVVTQYF	TGTGCCAGCAGCCAATGGGAGGTGGTGACCCAGTACTTC
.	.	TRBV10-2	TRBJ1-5	CASSNLQGEGGANQPQHF	TGCGCCAGCAGTAATCTACAGGGTGAAGGAGGTGCTAATCAGCCACAGCATTTT
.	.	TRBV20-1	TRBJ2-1	CSAPSAEHNEQLF	TGCAGTGCTCCCTCTGCTGAGCACAATGAGCAGCTCTTC
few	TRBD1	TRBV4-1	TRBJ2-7	CANSQDLYRGLSEQYF	TGCGCCAACAGCCAAGATTTGTACAGGGGCTTGAGCGAGCAATACTTC
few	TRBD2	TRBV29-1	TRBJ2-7	CSVGSAGIGFKQYF	TGCAGCGTTGGATCAGCGGGAATCGGATTCAAGCAGTACTTC
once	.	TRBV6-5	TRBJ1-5	CTISGRNQPQHF	TGTACCATCAGTGGGCGGAATCAGCCCCAGCATTTT
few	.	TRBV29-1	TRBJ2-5	CSVIRGDPTGTQYF	TGCAGCGTTATCCGTGGGGACCCCACCGGGACCCAGTACTTC
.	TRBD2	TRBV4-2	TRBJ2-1	CANSQEIYSGSYNEQFF	TGTGCCAATAGCCAAGAAATTTATAGCGGGAGCTACAATGAACAGTTCTTC
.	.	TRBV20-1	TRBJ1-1	CSARDLGAGWGEAYF	TGCAGTGCTAGAGATTTAGGGGCAGGGTGGGGTGAAGCTTACTTT
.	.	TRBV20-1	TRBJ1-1	CSARDGRDIEAFF	TGCAGTGCTAGAGATGGTAGAGACATCGAAGCTTTCTTT